A few counts support the clone carrying this TCR beta chain. The junction departs from the called germline gene at one end, perhaps through a read error. The CDR3 runs to 13 residues. In germline, CDR1 is MDHEN, CDR2 SYDVKM. This sample stems from a study of blood T cell repertoires in COVID-19. The overall study: Some COVID-19 samples were acute and others convalescent; all came from the United States, Italy and Spain.

Assay used: immunoSEQ multiplex PCR; TCRdb lists only in-frame clones, some missing. The sample has over 150,000 clones, roughly nine tenths seen once. The chain couples TRBV28 to TRBJ1-6; TRBD1 matches 8 bases. The specimen was peripheral blood. The source is a man between 45 and 60 years old with acute or convalescent COVID-19. CDR3 loop: CASSQSGDRGGAF. Written as DNA, the CDR3 is TGTGCCAGCAGCCAAAGCGGCGACAGGGGAGGGGCCTTT.